This T cell receptor (beta chain) was captured by sequencing in a study of shared clonotypes between healthy human individuals. Overall study: Every donor yielded three CD4 naive, three CD4 memory, two CD8 naive and one CD8 memory plate.

The input for sorted-subset replicate PCRs was around 210 ng DNA, tens of thousands of T cell genomes. Measured with immunoSEQ multiplex PCR; TCRdb has only the in-frame clones, and not every one. The data contain about 1 million clones, 78% of them singletons. This clone has more than one count but fewer than ten. The antigen is not known. Overall study results and limits: Generation of non-shared clonotypes was less probable than generation of clonotypes shared by all four donors.

There are 13 residues in the CDR3. Between the trimmed V and J ends, which lost 5 bases and 8 bases, there was a span of 13 bases. Germline V gene sequence: CDR1 SGHTA, CDR2 FQGNSA. The study drew its donors from healthy HIV-negative adults without recent acute infections or vaccinations. This sequence originates from a man aged 18 to 35 in good health. Some clones in this sample may be carry-over from other donors' samples. The rearrangement joins TRBV7-2 to TRBJ2-1; weak D call: TRBD1 (5 bases). Sequenced sample: memory CD4+ T cells from PBMCs. Subset: CD45RA-negative fraction. CDR3 in DNA: TGTGCCAGCAGCGCCCACAGGTTGGATGAGCAGTTCTTC. It codes for CASSAHRLDEQFF.